Detailed here is one T cell receptor (beta chain). The data are from a study of cytomegalovirus exposure and HLA in healthy donors. Primers included in the PCR were 60 Vbeta and 13 Jbeta primers. In the original workflow: Per a later analysis, the number of unique TCR beta chains was about 80 million, of which about 10 million were shared. TCRdb keeps only in-frame clones here, not all; method: immunoSEQ multiplex PCR. That table gives V, J and clone size, and the DNA gave D and trimming. The data contain approximately 140,000 clones, nearly 90% of them seen just once; the ten biggest clones take up roughly 0.5%. The V gene lost 2 bases and the J gene lost 8 bases, with 11 bases spanning the gap. CDR1 is MDHEN, CDR2 SYDVKM, per germline. The CDR3 spans 13 residues.

The receptor's source is a woman in her 40s in good health and CMV-seronegative. The chain has TRBV28 and TRBJ2-3, with a tentative D call TRBD2 (6 bases). Sequencing input: PBMCs. CDR3 nucleotide sequence: TGTGCCAGCAGTTTAATAGCGGTCGCTACGCAGTATTTT. It is translated as CASSLIAVATQYF.